This T cell receptor beta chain is from a study of T cells in Graves' hyperthyroidism and ophthalmopathy. Overall study: Before any treatment, at initial diagnosis, peripheral blood was collected.

The CDR3 contains 15 residues. V lost 4 bases to trimming and J lost 2 bases, with 15 bases between them. CDR1 is SGHTA, CDR2 FQGNSA, per germline. Fresh 10 ml peripheral blood yielded PBMCs. Study-level results: Ophthalmopathy stood apart from stable hyperthyroidism in a 13 V-J model.

This clonotype was seen repeatedly, ten times or more. Its cognate antigen is unknown. Template material for amplifying TCR beta CDR3 regions consisted of RNA transcripts. The HTBI primer set served for first-round RT-PCR of the TCR CDR3. MiXCR, applied by TCRdb to the multiplex PCR reads, yields one record per CDR3 protein. This sample yields about 350,000 distinct CDR3 sequences, of which over 11% are seen a single time; around 24% belongs to the top ten. The gene calls are TRBV7-2 and TRBJ2-7, with D hard to call. The sequencing sample was made of blood. The receptor comes from a woman under 40 with Graves' hyperthyroidism. CDR3 nucleotide sequence: TGTGCCAGCAGCTCTGCTTTGGATTTAACCTACGAGCAGTACTTC. Its translation is CASSSALDLTYEQYF.